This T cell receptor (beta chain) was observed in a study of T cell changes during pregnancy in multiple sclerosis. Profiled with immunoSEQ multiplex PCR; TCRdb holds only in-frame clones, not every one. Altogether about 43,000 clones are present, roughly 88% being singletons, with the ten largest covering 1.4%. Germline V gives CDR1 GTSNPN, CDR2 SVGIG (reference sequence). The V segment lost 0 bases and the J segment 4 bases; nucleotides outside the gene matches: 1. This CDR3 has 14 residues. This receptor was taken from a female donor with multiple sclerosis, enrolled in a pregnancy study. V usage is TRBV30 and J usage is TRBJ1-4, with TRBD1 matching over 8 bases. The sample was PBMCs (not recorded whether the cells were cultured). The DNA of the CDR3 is TGTGCCTGGAGTGTTGGACAGGGTAATGAAAAACTGTTTTTT. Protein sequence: CAWSVGQGNEKLFF. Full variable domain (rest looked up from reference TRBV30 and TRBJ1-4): SQTIHQWPATLVQPVGSPLSLECTVEGTSNPNLYWYRQAAGRGLQLLFYSVGIGQISSEVPQNLSASRPQDRQFILSSKKLLLSDSGFYLCAWSVGQGNEKLFFGSGTQLSVL.